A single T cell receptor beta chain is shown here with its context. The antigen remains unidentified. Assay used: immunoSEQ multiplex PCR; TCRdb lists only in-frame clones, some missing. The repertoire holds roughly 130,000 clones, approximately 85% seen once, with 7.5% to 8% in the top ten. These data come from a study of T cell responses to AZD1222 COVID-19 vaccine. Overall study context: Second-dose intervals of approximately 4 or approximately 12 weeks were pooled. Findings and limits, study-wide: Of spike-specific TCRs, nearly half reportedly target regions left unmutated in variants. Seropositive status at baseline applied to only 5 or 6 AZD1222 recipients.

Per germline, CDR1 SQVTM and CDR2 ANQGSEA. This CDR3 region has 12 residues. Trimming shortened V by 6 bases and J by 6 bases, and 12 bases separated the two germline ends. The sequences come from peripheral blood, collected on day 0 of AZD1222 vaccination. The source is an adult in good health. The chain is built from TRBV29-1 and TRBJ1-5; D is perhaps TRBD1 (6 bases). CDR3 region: CSVGDNFQPQHF. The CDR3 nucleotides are TGCAGCGTAGGGGACAATTTTCAGCCCCAGCATTTT.